These T cell receptor beta chains were read from a single sample in a study of cytomegalovirus exposure and HLA in healthy donors. The assay was immunoSEQ multiplex PCR, and TCRdb's table has in-frame clones only and misses some. The profile shows some 91,000 clones, around 76% of them singletons. The sample consisted of PBMCs. The receptor source for this set is a man in his forties in good health and CMV-seropositive. Each CDR3 is given without its conserved first and last residue. The D gene is left open where the match is weak.

J gene: TRBJ2-1; D gene: TRBD2; V gene: TRBV9; CDR3 protein: ASSVAGSGVGYNEQF
J gene: TRBJ2-6; D gene: TRBD2; V gene: TRBV4-1; CDR3 protein: ASSLSTGGGSGANVLT
J gene: TRBJ2-7; D gene: NA; V gene: TRBV6-5; CDR3 protein: ASSPRAHEQY
J gene: TRBJ2-1; D gene: NA; V gene: TRBV28; CDR3 protein: ASRAGLGNEQF
J gene: TRBJ2-6; D gene: TRBD1; V gene: TRBV2; CDR3 protein: ASSADRGLSGANVLT
J gene: TRBJ2-5; D gene: NA; V gene: TRBV6-1; CDR3 protein: ASSEATGKETQY
J gene: TRBJ2-7; D gene: NA; V gene: TRBV4-1; CDR3 protein: ASSQGGRAYEQY
J gene: TRBJ2-7; D gene: TRBD1; V gene: TRBV7-9; CDR3 protein: ASSLGTGEYVEQY
J gene: TRBJ2-7; D gene: TRBD1; V gene: TRBV7-8; CDR3 protein: ASSLGQLLYEQY
J gene: TRBJ1-1; D gene: NA; V gene: TRBV25-1; CDR3 protein: ASSEPSGRMNTEAF
J gene: TRBJ2-4; D gene: NA; V gene: TRBV7-9; CDR3 protein: ASSSDLGNIQY
J gene: TRBJ2-2; D gene: TRBD2; V gene: TRBV9; CDR3 protein: ASSVGGRNTGELF
J gene: TRBJ2-7; D gene: NA; V gene: TRBV10-3; CDR3 protein: AISESQGLASNEQY
J gene: TRBJ2-7; D gene: TRBD1; V gene: TRBV5-4; CDR3 protein: ASSSPGQGAYEQY
J gene: TRBJ1-5; D gene: NA; V gene: TRBV27; CDR3 protein: ASSPRDIEHSNQPQH
J gene: TRBJ2-7; D gene: TRBD2; V gene: TRBV11-2; CDR3 protein: ASSSTAGAAYEQY
J gene: TRBJ2-1; D gene: TRBD2; V gene: TRBV10-2; CDR3 protein: ASRGTSGIYNEQF
J gene: NA; D gene: TRBD2; V gene: TRBV4-3; CDR3 protein: ASSHLRTSFSSYEQY
J gene: TRBJ1-2; D gene: TRBD1; V gene: TRBV29-1; CDR3 protein: SVGTGGANYGYT
J gene: TRBJ1-5; D gene: TRBD1; V gene: TRBV19; CDR3 protein: ASIPTGGIDQPQH
J gene: TRBJ2-5; D gene: TRBD1; V gene: TRBV10-2; CDR3 protein: ASRTGGEETQY
J gene: TRBJ2-1; D gene: NA; V gene: TRBV29-1; CDR3 protein: SVETLAFNEQF
J gene: TRBJ2-1; D gene: TRBD2; V gene: TRBV15; CDR3 protein: ATSNGLAYNEQF
J gene: TRBJ2-1; D gene: TRBD2; V gene: TRBV9; CDR3 protein: ASSFGLEGRNEQF
J gene: TRBJ2-7; D gene: TRBD1; V gene: TRBV7-2; CDR3 protein: ASSFRTGDNEQY
J gene: TRBJ1-3; D gene: TRBD1; V gene: TRBV5-1; CDR3 protein: ASSESPGGRGNTIY
J gene: TRBJ2-5; D gene: NA; V gene: TRBV5-1; CDR3 protein: ASSLGSSSEETQY
J gene: TRBJ2-7; D gene: TRBD1; V gene: TRBV11-2; CDR3 protein: ASSPWTGIDHEQY
J gene: TRBJ2-7; D gene: NA; V gene: TRBV28; CDR3 protein: ASSFRGTYEQY
J gene: TRBJ1-1; D gene: TRBD1; V gene: TRBV7-9; CDR3 protein: ASNHQGGTEAF
J gene: TRBJ2-5; D gene: TRBD1; V gene: TRBV11-3; CDR3 protein: ASSSWDRDPETQY
J gene: TRBJ1-4; D gene: NA; V gene: TRBV15; CDR3 protein: ATSRASTNEKLF
J gene: TRBJ2-7; D gene: TRBD2; V gene: TRBV11-2; CDR3 protein: ASSLGGSGYEQY
J gene: TRBJ2-2; D gene: TRBD2; V gene: TRBV6-7; CDR3 protein: ASIQARSTTSGQNTGELF
J gene: TRBJ2-1; D gene: TRBD2; V gene: TRBV13; CDR3 protein: ASSPSLAGYNEQF
J gene: TRBJ2-3; D gene: NA; V gene: TRBV4-1; CDR3 protein: ASSQGGTFTDTQY
J gene: TRBJ2-7; D gene: TRBD2; V gene: TRBV7-2; CDR3 protein: ASSSRGQRESHEQY
J gene: TRBJ1-2; D gene: NA; V gene: TRBV19; CDR3 protein: ASMKGQIGYT
J gene: TRBJ1-2; D gene: TRBD1; V gene: TRBV19; CDR3 protein: ATLRGTGNYGYT
J gene: TRBJ2-7; D gene: TRBD1; V gene: TRBV5-1; CDR3 protein: ASSPGTGGSNEQY
J gene: TRBJ2-7; D gene: TRBD2; V gene: TRBV29-1; CDR3 protein: SGGTSRYEQY
J gene: TRBJ1-4; D gene: NA; V gene: TRBV6-6; CDR3 protein: ASKGDRIGNEKLF